The source of this T cell receptor beta chain is a study of blood T cell repertoires in COVID-19. Sequencing was performed with immunoSEQ multiplex PCR; in TCRdb, only in-frame clones are kept and a portion is missing. The sample has some 100,000 clones, around 86% seen once; the top ten hold approximately 2.4%. CDR3 length: 20 residues. V shed 1 base, J shed 0 bases, and the junction held 11 bases outside the gene matches. CDR1 is MGHRA, CDR2 YSYEKL, per germline. Material for sequencing was PBMCs or T cells enriched from blood (not recorded which). The rearrangement joins TRBV4-1 to TRBJ2-6, with 8 bases lining up with TRBD1. This sequence was found in a woman aged 45-59 years who had recovered from COVID-19. Written as DNA, the CDR3 is TGCGCCAGCAGCCAAGCACCAAGGTCAGGGGGCTTCTCTGGGGCCAACGTCCTGACTTTC. As protein: CASSQAPRSGGFSGANVLTF.